A single sample gave rise to the 30 T cell receptor beta chains below, sequenced in a study of tumor T cells in aggressive B-cell lymphoma. This table comes from immunoSEQ multiplex PCR, and its TCRdb copy is limited to in-frame clones, with some not included. The sample shows about 3,000 clones, about 94% of them seen only once. The material sequenced was tumor tissue. The receptors stem from an adult with diffuse large B cell lymphoma.

This chain uses TRBV2 with TRBJ2-1; D might be TRBD2 (5 bases). Trimming shortened V by 5 bases and J by 8 bases, and 19 bases separated the two germline ends. The CDR3 is made up of 15 amino acids. The germline gives CDR1 SNHLY, CDR2 FYNNEI. The CDR3 nucleotides read TGTGCCAGCAGTCCTCGGACTCCCGGGTTGGATGAGCAGTTCTTC. As protein: CASSPRTPGLDEQFF.

This chain joins TRBV4-1 and TRBJ1-1; 7 bases align to TRBD1. With 1 base clipped from V and 3 bases from J, the junction kept 2 bases outside the gene matches. The CDR3 runs to 14 residues. The germline V gene has CDR1 MGHRA and CDR2 YSYEKL. CDR3 sequence reads: CASSQADRDTEAFF. The CDR3, as DNA: TGCGCCAGCAGCCAAGCCGACAGGGACACTGAAGCTTTCTTT.

The chain has TRBV7-6 and TRBJ2-7, with 9 bases aligning to TRBD2. There are 15 residues in the CDR3. Germline CDR1 SGHVS, CDR2 FNYEAQ. With 0 bases clipped from V and 6 bases from J, the junction kept 6 bases outside the gene matches. CDR3 protein: CASSLASGSFSEQYF. The CDR3 DNA sequence: TGTGCCAGCAGCTTAGCTAGCGGGAGTTTCTCCGAGCAGTACTTC.

This chain joins TRBV7-9 and TRBJ1-1, with 10 positions matching TRBD1. Germline CDR1 and CDR2: SEHNR and FQNEAQ (reference sequence). The CDR3 length is 14 residues. The V and J ends lost 4 bases and 5 bases, in that order; junction bases with no gene match: 4. The CDR3 nucleotides read TGTGCCAGCAGCTGGACAGGGGGTAGGACTGAAGCTTTCTTT. Translated: CASSWTGGRTEAFF.

The chain has TRBV10-3 and TRBJ2-3; 8 bases map to TRBD2. The CDR3 runs 15 residues. The V segment lost 4 bases and the J segment 0 bases; nucleotides outside the gene matches: 3. Germline CDR1 ENHRY, CDR2 SYGVKD. This CDR3 is CAISAPSGSTDTQYF. CDR3 bases: TGTGCCATCAGTGCTCCTAGCGGGAGCACAGATACGCAGTATTTT.

This sequence joins TRBV30 and TRBJ1-4, with 10 bases fitting TRBD1. Trimming at V came to 1 base and at J to 8 bases, leaving 13 bases not matched to a gene. This CDR3 region has 17 residues. Germline loops: CDR1 GTSNPN, CDR2 SVGIG (reference sequence). The CDR3 bases are TGTGCCTGGAGTGCGGTGACAGGGGGCGCCCCGGGGGAAAAACTGTTTTTT. This encodes CAWSAVTGGAPGEKLFF. Filled out from reference TRBV30 and TRBJ1-4, the complete variable domain reads SQTIHQWPATLVQPVGSPLSLECTVEGTSNPNLYWYRQAAGRGLQLLFYSVGIGQISSEVPQNLSASRPQDRQFILSSKKLLLSDSGFYLCAWSAVTGGAPGEKLFFGSGTQLSVL.

The chain uses TRBV18 and TRBJ1-5; unclear D gene. Germline-derived CDR1 and CDR2 are KGHSH and LQKENI. This CDR3 has 15 residues. Trimming pared 2 bases from V and 3 bases from J, leaving 11 bases between. DNA of the CDR3: TGTGCCAGCTCACCAAAGGGAGTAGACAATCAGCCCCAGCATTTT. Translated: CASSPKGVDNQPQHF. The whole variable domain, filled in from reference TRBV18 and TRBJ1-5, reads NAGVMQNPRHLVRRRGQEARLRCSPMKGHSHVYWYRQLPEEGLKFMVYLQKENIIDESGMPKERFSAEFPKEGPSILRIQQVVRGDSAAYFCASSPKGVDNQPQHFGDGTRLSIL.

The chain couples TRBV5-1 to TRBJ2-5; the D is unclear. TRBJ2-7 explains the end of the DNA better; the J call may be wrong. The CDR3 length is 15 residues. Germline CDR1 reads SGHRS; CDR2 reads YFSETQ. The CDR3 sequence: CASSLGPSGSYEQYF. The CDR3 DNA reads TGCGCCAGCAGCTTGGGGCCGTCGGGTTCCTACGAGCAGTACTTC.

Notes on this clone: Additional DNA sequences in this sample encode the identical CDR3. The chain carries TRBV14 and TRBJ1-5, with no clear D. The germline gives CDR1 SGHDN, CDR2 FVKESK. This CDR3 is 13 amino acids long. The germline V and J ends were trimmed by 0 bases and 5 bases, with 5 bases remaining between them. CDR3 sequence reads: CASSQDSDQPQHF. In DNA form, the CDR3 reads TGTGCCAGCAGCCAAGATTCGGATCAGCCCCAGCATTTT.

The chain recombines TRBV6-1 with TRBJ2-5; 12 nucleotides agree with TRBD1. V dropped 6 bases and J dropped 4; count of bases not matched to a gene: 3. Looked up from germline, CDR1 is MNHNS and CDR2 is SASEGT. The CDR3 is 14 residues long. The CDR3 sequence: CASSRDRGRETQYF. CDR3 nucleotides: TGTGCCAGCAGCCGGGACAGGGGGCGAGAGACCCAGTACTTC.

The CDR3 protein is CASSLGRVSYGYTF. The DNA of the CDR3 is TGTGCCAGCAGCCTGGGGAGGGTATCCTATGGCTACACCTTC. The rearrangement uses TRBV6-1 and TRBJ1-2; D remains unclear. Germline V CDR1 and CDR2: MNHNS, SASEGT. The CDR3 has 14 residues. Trimming took off 6 bases at V and 4 bases at J, with 15 bases between the two ends.

The V and J genes are TRBV30 and TRBJ2-7; 8 nucleotides line up with TRBD1. The V and J ends lost 2 bases and 5 bases, in that order; junction bases with no gene match: 14. CDR3 length: 16 amino acids. Germline values: CDR1 GTSNPN, CDR2 SVGIG (reference sequence). Here the CDR3 DNA reads TGTGCCTGGAGTACACGATCGACAGGGGTTTTACACGAGCAGTACTTC. Amino acids: CAWSTRSTGVLHEQYF.

The chain recombines TRBV5-1 with TRBJ2-7; 11 bases align to TRBD2. This CDR3 contains 18 residues. V lost 0 bases to trimming and J lost 0 bases; unmatched junction nucleotides: 8. The germline gives CDR1 SGHRS, CDR2 YFSETQ. CDR3 amino acids: CASSLVGTSGLYSYEQYF. The CDR3 nucleotides read TGCGCCAGCAGCTTGGTAGGGACTAGCGGATTATACTCCTACGAGCAGTACTTC.

This rearrangement joins TRBV18 to TRBJ2-2; D may be TRBD1 (6 bases). The V gene lost 6 bases and the J gene lost 5 bases, with 19 bases spanning the gap. CDR3 size: 16 residues. The V gene's germline CDR1 is KGHSH and CDR2 LQKENI. As DNA, the CDR3 is TGTGCCAGCTCCCCGTTTGAAGGGGGAGAAACCGGGGAGCTGTTTTTT. It codes for CASSPFEGGETGELFF.

V is TRBV18 and J is TRBJ1-3, with TRBD1 as a possible D gene (5 bases). Germline assignment: CDR1 KGHSH and CDR2 LQKENI. The CDR3 contains 15 residues. V was shortened by 5 bases and J by 2 bases, with 13 bases between the two germline ends. The CDR3 reads CASSARVQTGNTIYF. The CDR3 DNA reads TGTGCCAGCTCAGCCAGGGTTCAAACTGGAAACACCATATATTTT.

This clone has a handful of counts. The V call is TRBV29-1, the J call TRBJ2-5; D possibly corresponds to TRBD2 (5 bases). CDR1 SQVTM and CDR2 ANQGSEA come from the germline V gene. The length of the CDR3 is 12 residues. V lost 7 bases to trimming and J lost 2 bases, with 11 bases between them. This CDR3 is CSALRGQETQYF. The CDR3 DNA follows: TGCAGCGCTCTTCGGGGTCAAGAGACCCAGTACTTC.

The table lists this clone with a few counts. V and J are TRBV11-2 and TRBJ2-1; D not resolved. The CDR3 loop spans 13 amino acids. CDR1 is SGHAT, CDR2 FQNNGV, per germline. The ends were cut back, 3 bases at V and 5 bases at J, with 8 bases in the middle. In DNA form, the CDR3 reads TGTGCCAGCAGCTTGTTAGAAGACAATGAGCAGTTCTTC. Translation: CASSLLEDNEQFF.

J is TRBJ1-2 and V is TRBV30; the D is unclear. The CDR3 totals 13 residues. The ends were cut back, 3 bases at V and 4 bases at J, with 12 bases in the middle. Germline assignment: CDR1 GTSNPN and CDR2 SVGIG (reference sequence). This CDR3 is CAWRTPGGYGYTF. CDR3 nucleotides: TGTGCCTGGAGAACACCTGGTGGCTATGGCTACACCTTC.

The chain employs TRBV5-4 and TRBJ2-5; 12 positions match TRBD2. This CDR3 contains 15 residues. V shed 0 bases, J shed 4 bases, and the junction held 1 base outside the gene matches. In germline, CDR1 is SGHNT, CDR2 YYREEE (reference sequence). The CDR3 loop reads CASSLAGLAGETQYF. DNA of the CDR3: TGTGCCAGCAGCTTGGCGGGACTAGCGGGAGAGACCCAGTACTTC.

V usage is TRBV6-5 and J usage is TRBJ2-3; 12 bases fit TRBD2. The CDR3 runs 14 residues. The junction had 3 bases not matched to a gene; V was cut back by 6 bases and J by 5 bases. In germline, CDR1 is MNHEY, CDR2 SVGAGI. The CDR3 DNA follows: TGTGCCAGCAGCCTAGCGGGAGGGGAAGATACGCAGTATTTT. Protein: CASSLAGGEDTQYF.

This chain's CDR3 is CSVMGAGGPHNEQFF. The CDR3 DNA sequence: TGCAGCGTTATGGGGGCGGGAGGGCCACACAATGAGCAGTTCTTC. The chain couples TRBV29-1 to TRBJ2-1; 9 nucleotides match TRBD2. This CDR3 has 15 amino acids. The J segment lost 5 bases and the V segment lost 5 bases, leaving 10 bases of the junction unmatched. The germline gives CDR1 SQVTM, CDR2 ANQGSEA.

This chain uses TRBV9 with TRBJ1-4; TRBD1 is a possible D gene (5 bases). Germline assignment: CDR1 SGDLS and CDR2 YYNGEE. Trimming cost V 0 bases and J 5 bases, with 14 bases left between them. The CDR3 is 16 residues long. The CDR3 coding sequence is TGTGCCAGCAGCGTAGGGCCTTTTGGGGCAAATGAAAAACTGTTTTTT. It yields the protein CASSVGPFGANEKLFF.

The chain carries TRBV5-1 and TRBJ1-3; D remains ambiguous. This CDR3 contains 16 residues. V was cut by 1 base and J by 3 bases, with 14 bases left in between. The germline V gene encodes CDR1 SGHRS and CDR2 YFSETQ. The CDR3 here is CASSLKARQIGNTIYF. The CDR3 nucleotides are TGCGCCAGCAGCTTGAAGGCTCGACAAATTGGAAACACCATATATTTT.

The chain is built from TRBV6-5 and TRBJ1-2; 9 nucleotides agree with TRBD1. The V segment lost 2 bases and the J segment 3 bases; nucleotides outside the gene matches: 1. The germline V gene encodes CDR1 MNHEY and CDR2 SVGAGI. This CDR3 is built from 14 residues. The CDR3 region is CASSYGTGYYGYTF. CDR3 DNA: TGTGCCAGCAGTTACGGGACAGGGTACTATGGCTACACCTTC.

The chain has TRBV9 and TRBJ2-1; TRBD2 matches 14 bases. CDR3 length equals 16 residues. The junction had 2 bases not matched to a gene; V was cut back by 4 bases and J by 2 bases. Germline loops: CDR1 SGDLS, CDR2 YYNGEE. CDR3 in amino acids: CASSMTSGRAYNEQFF. DNA of the CDR3: TGTGCCAGCAGCATGACTAGCGGGAGGGCCTACAATGAGCAGTTCTTC.

The chain recombines TRBV6-5 with TRBJ1-4; unclear D gene. V was shortened by 0 bases and J by 6 bases, with 8 bases between the two germline ends. CDR3 length: 14 residues. Germline values: CDR1 MNHEY, CDR2 SVGAGI. The CDR3 DNA follows: TGTGCCAGCAGTTACTCGCGGCCGTATGAAAAACTGTTTTTT. The encoded protein is CASSYSRPYEKLFF.

The chain has TRBV28 and TRBJ2-2; no reliable D call. CDR1 and CDR2 (germline): MDHEN, SYDVKM. Trimming took 3 bases from V and 1 from J, leaving 3 bases between them. This CDR3 comprises 13 residues. Written as DNA, the CDR3 is TGTGCCAGCAGTTTTATGAACACCGGGGAGCTGTTTTTT. This sequence encodes CASSFMNTGELFF.

This chain uses TRBV11-2 with TRBJ1-1, with no clear D. Germline-derived CDR1 and CDR2 are SGHAT and FQNNGV. The CDR3 contains 12 residues. Trimming pared 4 bases from V and 11 bases from J, leaving 14 bases between. For the CDR3, the DNA is TGTGCCAGCAGCTACCACCGGGATGACGCTTTCTTT. Residues: CASSYHRDDAFF. Full variable domain (remainder filled in from reference TRBV11-2 and TRBJ1-1): EAGVAQSPRYKIIEKRQSVAFWCNPISGHATLYWYQQILGQGPKLLIQFQNNGVVDDSQLPKDRFSAERLKGVDSTLKIQPAKLEDSAVYLCASSYHRDDAFFGQGTRLTVV.

This rearrangement joins TRBV27 to TRBJ2-2; 7 positions agree with TRBD2. Unmatched junction bases numbered 0, after V lost 1 base and J lost 7 bases. The length of the CDR3 is 13 residues. Germline V CDR1 and CDR2: MNHEY, SMNVEV (reference sequence). CDR3 DNA sequence: TGTGCCAGCAGTTTATGGGGGGGCGGGGAGCTGTTTTTT. Residues: CASSLWGGGELFF.

The rearrangement uses TRBV6-5 and TRBJ2-2; 7 nucleotides line up with TRBD2. The trim removed 6 bases at V and 4 bases at J, leaving 8 bases unmatched. The CDR3 consists of 15 residues. Per germline, CDR1 MNHEY and CDR2 SVGAGI. The CDR3 loop is CASSGGREGTGELFF. The CDR3 DNA follows: TGTGCCAGCAGCGGGGGGAGGGAGGGCACCGGGGAGCTGTTTTTT.